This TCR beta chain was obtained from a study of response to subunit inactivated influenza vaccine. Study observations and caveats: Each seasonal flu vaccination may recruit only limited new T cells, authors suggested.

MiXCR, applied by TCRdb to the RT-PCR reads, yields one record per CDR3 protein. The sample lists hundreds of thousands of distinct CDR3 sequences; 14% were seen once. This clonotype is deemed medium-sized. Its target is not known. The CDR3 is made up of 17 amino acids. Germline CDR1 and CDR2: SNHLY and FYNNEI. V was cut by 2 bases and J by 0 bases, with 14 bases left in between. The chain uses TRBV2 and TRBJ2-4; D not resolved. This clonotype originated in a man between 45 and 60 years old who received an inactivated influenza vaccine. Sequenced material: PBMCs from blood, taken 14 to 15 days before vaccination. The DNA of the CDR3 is TGTGCCAGCAGTGAATTGAGCGAAACGCTAGCCAAAAACATTCAGTACTTC. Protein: CASSELSETLAKNIQYF.